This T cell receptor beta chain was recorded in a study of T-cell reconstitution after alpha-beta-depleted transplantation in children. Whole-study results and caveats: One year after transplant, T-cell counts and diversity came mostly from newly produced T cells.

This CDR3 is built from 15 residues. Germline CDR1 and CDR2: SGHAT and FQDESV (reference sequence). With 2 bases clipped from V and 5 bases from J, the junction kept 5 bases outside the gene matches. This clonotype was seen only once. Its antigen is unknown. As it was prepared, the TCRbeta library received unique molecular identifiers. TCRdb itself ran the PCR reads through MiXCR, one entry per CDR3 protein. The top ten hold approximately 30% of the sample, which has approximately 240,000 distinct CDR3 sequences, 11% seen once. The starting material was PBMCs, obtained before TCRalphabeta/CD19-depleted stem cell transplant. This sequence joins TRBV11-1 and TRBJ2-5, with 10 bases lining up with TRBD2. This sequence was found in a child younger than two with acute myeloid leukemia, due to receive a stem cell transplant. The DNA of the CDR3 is TGTGCCAGCAGCTTATCTAGCGGGAGCGTGGAGACCCAGTACTTC. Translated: CASSLSSGSVETQYF.